Described below is a single T cell receptor (beta chain) sequence and its context. CDR3 size: 15 residues. Germline V lookup: CDR1 MNHEY, CDR2 SVGEGT. Trimming removed 5 bases from V and 6 bases from J, with 17 bases in between. Original data processing: Samples ranged from roughly 20,000 to 750,000 TCRs, with a median of 95,638. In TCRdb, the RACE reads were re-called with MiXCR into one record per CDR3 protein. The V and J calls, along with clone size, are taken from TCRdb and not from the paper's own processing. The profile shows approximately 350,000 distinct CDR3 sequences, about 7% of them singletons. The data originate from a study of human T cells and chemical hapten exposure. About the study: In the approximately 25-week study, patients were dosed weekly with diphenylcyclopropenone on the scalp throughout. 0.01% DPC was applied to the upper back in patch tests, which were read at 6 days. Minor volume differences among pooled libraries chiefly drove per-sample TCR yield variation.

Regarding time point: patch test 1, 2 weeks after DPC sensitization. Treatment indicated: therapeutic diphenylcyclopropenone sensitization with weekly scalp DPC. The V and J genes are TRBV6-2 or TRBV6-3 and TRBJ1-5; D gene unclear. The TCR was taken from a woman aged 18-30 years with alopecia areata. Some clones in this sample may be carry-over from other donors' samples. The starting material was whole blood, obtained in connection with sensitization to the hapten diphenylcyclopropenone (DPC). The CDR3 loop reads CASSPPDGWGQPQHF. As DNA, the CDR3 is TGTGCCAGCAGTCCTCCCGACGGGTGGGGTCAGCCCCAGCATTTT.